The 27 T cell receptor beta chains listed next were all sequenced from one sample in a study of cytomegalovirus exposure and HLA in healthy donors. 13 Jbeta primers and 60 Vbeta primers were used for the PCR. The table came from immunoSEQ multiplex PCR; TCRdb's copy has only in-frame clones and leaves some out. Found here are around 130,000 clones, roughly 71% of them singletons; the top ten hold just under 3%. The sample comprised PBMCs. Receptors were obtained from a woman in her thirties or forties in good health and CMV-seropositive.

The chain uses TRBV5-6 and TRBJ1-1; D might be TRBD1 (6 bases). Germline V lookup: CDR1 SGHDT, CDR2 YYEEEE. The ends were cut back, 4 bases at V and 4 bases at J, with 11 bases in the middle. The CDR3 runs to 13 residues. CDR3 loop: CASSPTGRTEAFF. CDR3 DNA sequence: TGTGCCAGCAGCCCTACAGGGCGCACTGAAGCTTTCTTT.

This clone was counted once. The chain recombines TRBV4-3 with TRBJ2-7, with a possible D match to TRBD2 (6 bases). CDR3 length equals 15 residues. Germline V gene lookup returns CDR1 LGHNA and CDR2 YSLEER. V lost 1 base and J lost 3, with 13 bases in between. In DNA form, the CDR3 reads TGCGCCAGCAGCCAAGTTGGGACTGGCATCTACGAGCAGTACTTC. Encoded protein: CASSQVGTGIYEQYF.

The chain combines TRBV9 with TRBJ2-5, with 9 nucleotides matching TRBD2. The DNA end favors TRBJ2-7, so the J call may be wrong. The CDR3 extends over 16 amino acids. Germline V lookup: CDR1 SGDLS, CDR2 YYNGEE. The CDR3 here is CASSVAISGSLNEQYF. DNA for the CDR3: TGTGCCAGCAGCGTAGCCATTAGCGGGAGTCTCAACGAGCAGTACTTC.

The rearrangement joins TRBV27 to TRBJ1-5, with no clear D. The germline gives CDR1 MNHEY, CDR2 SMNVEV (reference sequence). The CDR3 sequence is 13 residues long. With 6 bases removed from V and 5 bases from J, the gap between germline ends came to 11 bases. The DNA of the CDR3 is TGTGCCAGCAGCCCGTTTGCGGATCAGCCCCAGCATTTT. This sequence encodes CASSPFADQPQHF.

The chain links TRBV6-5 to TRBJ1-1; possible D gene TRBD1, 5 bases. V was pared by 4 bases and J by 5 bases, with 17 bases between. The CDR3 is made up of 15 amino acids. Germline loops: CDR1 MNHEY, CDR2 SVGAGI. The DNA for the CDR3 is TGTGCCAGCAGTTCGGCCGAGACGGGGGGGACTGAAGCTTTCTTT. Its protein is CASSSAETGGTEAFF.

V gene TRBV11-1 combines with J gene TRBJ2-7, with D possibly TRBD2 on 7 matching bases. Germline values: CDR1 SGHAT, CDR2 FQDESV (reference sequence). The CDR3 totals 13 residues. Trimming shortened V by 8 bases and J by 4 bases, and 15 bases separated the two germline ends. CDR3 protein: CASGYGGQYEQYF. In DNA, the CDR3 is TGTGCCAGCGGGTACGGGGGGCAATACGAGCAGTACTTC.

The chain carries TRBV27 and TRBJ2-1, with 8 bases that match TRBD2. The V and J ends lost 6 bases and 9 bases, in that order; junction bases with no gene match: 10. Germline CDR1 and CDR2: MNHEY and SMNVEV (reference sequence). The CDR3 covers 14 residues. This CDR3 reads CASSHPLAGVEQFF. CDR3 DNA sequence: TGTGCCAGCAGCCATCCTCTAGCGGGTGTTGAGCAGTTCTTC.

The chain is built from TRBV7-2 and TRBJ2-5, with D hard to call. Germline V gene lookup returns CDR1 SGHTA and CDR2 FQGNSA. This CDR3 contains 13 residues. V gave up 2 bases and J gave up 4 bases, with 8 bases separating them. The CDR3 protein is CASSLTSVETQYF. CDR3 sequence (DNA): TGTGCCAGCAGCTTAACAAGCGTAGAGACCCAGTACTTC.

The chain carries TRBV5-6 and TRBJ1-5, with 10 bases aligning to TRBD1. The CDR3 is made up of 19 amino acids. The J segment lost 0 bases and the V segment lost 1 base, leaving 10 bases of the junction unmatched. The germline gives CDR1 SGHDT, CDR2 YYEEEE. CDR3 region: CASSLSGTGDSYSNQPQHF. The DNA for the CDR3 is TGTGCCAGCAGCTTGTCCGGGACAGGGGATTCATATAGCAATCAGCCCCAGCATTTT.

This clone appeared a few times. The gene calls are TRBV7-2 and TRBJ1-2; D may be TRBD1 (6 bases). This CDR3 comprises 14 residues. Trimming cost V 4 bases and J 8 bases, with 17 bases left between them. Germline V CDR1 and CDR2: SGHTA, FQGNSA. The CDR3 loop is CASSSIMTGLGYTF. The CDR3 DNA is TGTGCCAGCAGCTCGATAATGACAGGCCTGGGCTACACCTTC.

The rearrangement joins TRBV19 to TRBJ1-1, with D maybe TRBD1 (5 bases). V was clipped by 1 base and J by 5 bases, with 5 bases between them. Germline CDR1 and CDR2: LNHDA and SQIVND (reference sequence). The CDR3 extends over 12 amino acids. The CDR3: CASSIAGTEAFF. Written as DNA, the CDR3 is TGTGCCAGTAGTATAGCAGGGACTGAAGCTTTCTTT.

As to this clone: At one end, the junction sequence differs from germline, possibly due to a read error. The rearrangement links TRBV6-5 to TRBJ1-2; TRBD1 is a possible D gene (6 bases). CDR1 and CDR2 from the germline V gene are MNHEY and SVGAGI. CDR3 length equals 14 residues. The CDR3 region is CASSYSQGIYGYTF. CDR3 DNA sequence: TGTGCCAGCAGCTACTCACAGGGAATATATGGCTACACCTTC.

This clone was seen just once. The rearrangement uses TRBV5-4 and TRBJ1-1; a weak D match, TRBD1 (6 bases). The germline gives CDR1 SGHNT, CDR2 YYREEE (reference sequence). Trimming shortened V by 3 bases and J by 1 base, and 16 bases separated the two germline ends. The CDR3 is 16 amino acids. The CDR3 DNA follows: TGTGCCAGCAGCTCGAAATCAGGGGATCCGAACACTGAAGCTTTCTTT. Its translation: CASSSKSGDPNTEAFF.

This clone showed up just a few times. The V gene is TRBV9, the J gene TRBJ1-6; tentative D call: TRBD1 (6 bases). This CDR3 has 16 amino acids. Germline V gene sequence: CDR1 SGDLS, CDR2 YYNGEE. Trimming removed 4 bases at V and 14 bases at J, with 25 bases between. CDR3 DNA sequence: TGTGCCAGCAGCTCTTACCCCCGGACAGTTGTGAGGACCCTCCACTTT. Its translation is CASSSYPRTVVRTLHF.

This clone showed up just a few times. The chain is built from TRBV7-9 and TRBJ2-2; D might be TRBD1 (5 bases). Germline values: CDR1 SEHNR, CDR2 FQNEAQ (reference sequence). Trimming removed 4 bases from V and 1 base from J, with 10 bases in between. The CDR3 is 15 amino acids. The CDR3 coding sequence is TGTGCCAGCAGCTCCTGGGGCAGGAACACCGGGGAGCTGTTTTTT. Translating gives CASSSWGRNTGELFF.

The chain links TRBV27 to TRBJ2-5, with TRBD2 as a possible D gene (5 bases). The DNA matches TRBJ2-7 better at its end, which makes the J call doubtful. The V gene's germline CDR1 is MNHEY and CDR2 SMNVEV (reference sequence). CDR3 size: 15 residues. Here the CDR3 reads CASSLRAVGSYEQYF. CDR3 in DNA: TGTGCCAGCAGTTTAAGAGCGGTAGGGTCCTACGAGCAGTACTTC.

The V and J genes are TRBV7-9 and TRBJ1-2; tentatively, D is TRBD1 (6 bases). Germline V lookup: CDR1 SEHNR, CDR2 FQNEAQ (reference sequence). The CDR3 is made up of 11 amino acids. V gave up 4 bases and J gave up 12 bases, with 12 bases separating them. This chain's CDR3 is CASSSQGANTF. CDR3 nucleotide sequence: TGTGCCAGCAGCTCACAGGGAGCCAACACCTTC.

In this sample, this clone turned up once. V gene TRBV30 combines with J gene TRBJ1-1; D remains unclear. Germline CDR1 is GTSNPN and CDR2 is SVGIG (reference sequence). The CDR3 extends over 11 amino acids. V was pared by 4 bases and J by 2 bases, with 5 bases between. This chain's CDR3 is CAWTFNTEAFF. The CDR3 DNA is TGTGCCTGGACATTCAACACTGAAGCTTTCTTT.

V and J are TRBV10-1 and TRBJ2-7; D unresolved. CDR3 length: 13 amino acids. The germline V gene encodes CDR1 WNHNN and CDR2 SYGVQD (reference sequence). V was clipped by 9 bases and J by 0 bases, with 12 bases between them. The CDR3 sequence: CARPSLPSYEQYF. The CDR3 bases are TGCGCCAGGCCCAGTCTCCCCTCCTACGAGCAGTACTTC.

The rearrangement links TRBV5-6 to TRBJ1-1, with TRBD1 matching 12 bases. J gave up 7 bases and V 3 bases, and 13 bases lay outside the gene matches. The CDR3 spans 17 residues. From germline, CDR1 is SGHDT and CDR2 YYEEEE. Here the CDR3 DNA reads TGTGCCAGCAGCTCGATCCCCGGGACAGGGGGCAGCAATGAAGCTTTCTTT. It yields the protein CASSSIPGTGGSNEAFF. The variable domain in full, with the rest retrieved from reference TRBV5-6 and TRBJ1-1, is DAGVTQSPTHLIKTRGQQVTLRCSPKSGHDTVSWYQQALGQGPQFIFQYYEEEERQRGNFPDRFSGHQFPNYSSELNVNALLLGDSALYLCASSSIPGTGGSNEAFFGQGTRLTVV.

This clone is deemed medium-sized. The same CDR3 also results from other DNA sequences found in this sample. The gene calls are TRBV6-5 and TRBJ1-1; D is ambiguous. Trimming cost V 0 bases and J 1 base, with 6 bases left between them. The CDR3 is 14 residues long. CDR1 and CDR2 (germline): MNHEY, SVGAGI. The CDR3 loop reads CASSYSGRNTEAFF. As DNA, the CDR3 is TGTGCCAGCAGTTACTCGGGCAGGAACACTGAAGCTTTCTTT.

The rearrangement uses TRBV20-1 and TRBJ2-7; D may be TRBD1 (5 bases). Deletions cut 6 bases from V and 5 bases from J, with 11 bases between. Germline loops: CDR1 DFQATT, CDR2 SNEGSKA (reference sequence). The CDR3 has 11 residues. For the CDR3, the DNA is TGCAGTGCCCTGGACACAGACGAGCAGTACTTC. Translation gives CSALDTDEQYF.

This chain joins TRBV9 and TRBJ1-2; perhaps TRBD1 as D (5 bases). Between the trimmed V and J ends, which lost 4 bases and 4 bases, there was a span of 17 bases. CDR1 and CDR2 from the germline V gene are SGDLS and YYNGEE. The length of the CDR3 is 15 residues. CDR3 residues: CASSPRDSLSYGYTF. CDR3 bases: TGTGCCAGCAGCCCCCGGGACTCCCTTAGCTATGGCTACACCTTC.

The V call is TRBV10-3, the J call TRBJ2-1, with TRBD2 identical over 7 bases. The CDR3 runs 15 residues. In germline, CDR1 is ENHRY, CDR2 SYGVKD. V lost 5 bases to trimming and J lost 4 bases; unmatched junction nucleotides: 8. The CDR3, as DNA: TGTGCCATCAGTCGAACGGGAGGAGAGTACAATGAGCAGTTCTTC. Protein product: CAISRTGGEYNEQFF.

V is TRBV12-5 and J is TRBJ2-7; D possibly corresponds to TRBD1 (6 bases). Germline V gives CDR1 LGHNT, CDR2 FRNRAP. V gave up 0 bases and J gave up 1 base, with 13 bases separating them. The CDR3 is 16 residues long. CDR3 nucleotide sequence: TGTGCTAGTGGTTTGGTTCTCGGGACATATTCCTACGAGCAGTACTTC. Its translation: CASGLVLGTYSYEQYF.

In DNA, the CDR3 is TGTGCCAGCAAAAGTAGACAGACTAATGAAAAACTGTTTTTT. Protein product: CASKSRQTNEKLFF. The genes are TRBV19 and TRBJ1-4; the D gene is possibly TRBD1 (5 bases). This CDR3 contains 14 residues. Trimming left V 9 bases short and J 2 bases short, with 13 bases between. Germline V lookup: CDR1 LNHDA, CDR2 SQIVND (reference sequence).

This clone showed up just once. Written as DNA, the CDR3 is TGTGCCTGGAGCAAAACAGACAGCTATGGCTACACCTTC. Its protein is CAWSKTDSYGYTF. The J gene is TRBJ1-2, the V gene TRBV30; tentative D call: TRBD1 (5 bases). Trimming pared 3 bases from V and 4 bases from J, leaving 12 bases between. Germline-derived CDR1 and CDR2 are GTSNPN and SVGIG (reference sequence). The length of the CDR3 is 13 residues.